These T cell receptor beta chains were read from a single sample in a study of blood T cell repertoires in COVID-19. Using immunoSEQ multiplex PCR, the repertoire was profiled, and TCRdb retains in-frame clones only, with some absent. Of approximately 60,000 clones listed, 80% to 90% are singletons. The source material was peripheral blood. The source of these receptors is a man older than 75 with acute or convalescent COVID-19. Both conserved end residues are part of each CDR3. The order of the fields is V gene, D gene, J gene, clone size, CDR3 DNA, CDR3 protein. D genes are given only for firm matches. Only part of the rows carry a size: once, few, many, or a class if the clone is expanded.

TRBV18	.	TRBJ2-7	medium-sized	TGTGCCAGCTCACCGGTTGTCACTACCTACGAGCAGTACTTC	CASSPVVTTYEQYF
TRBV7-2	.	TRBJ2-1	.	TGTGCCAGCAGCTTACGTGACAGGACCCAAAGGTCCTACAATGAGCAGTTCTTC	CASSLRDRTQRSYNEQFF
TRBV5-1	TRBD2	TRBJ2-3	.	TGCGCCAGCAGCTCAAGTGTTAGCGGGGGGGCACAAGATACGCAGTATTTT	CASSSSVSGGAQDTQYF
TRBV27	.	TRBJ1-2	.	TGTGCCAGCAGTACCAACAGGGACTATGGCTACACCTTC	CASSTNRDYGYTF
TRBV18	TRBD1	TRBJ1-1	once	TGTGCCAGCTCATCGGGACAGGGTCTCGAGACTGAAGCTTTCTTT	CASSSGQGLETEAFF
TRBV5-1	TRBD1	TRBJ1-1	.	TGCGCCAGCAGCTCAGGACAGGGGGACACTGAAGCTTTCTTT	CASSSGQGDTEAFF
TRBV5-1	TRBD1	TRBJ2-3	.	TGCGCCAGCAGCTTGGGACAGGGTGGCCCAGATACGCAGTATTTT	CASSLGQGGPDTQYF
TRBV4-1	.	TRBJ2-2	.	TGCGCCAGCAGCCTGACAGAATCGAACACCGGGGAGCTGTTTTTT	CASSLTESNTGELFF
TRBV4-1	TRBD1	TRBJ2-7	once	TGCGCCAGCAGCCAGGGGGGACAGGGGATGTACGAGCAGTACTTC	CASSQGGQGMYEQYF
TRBV11-2	TRBD1	TRBJ1-2	.	TGTGCCAGCAGCCCGCAACAGGGGGGCGGCTACACCTTC	CASSPQQGGGYTF
TRBV9	.	TRBJ1-1	.	TGTGCCAGCAGCCCTTATAACACTGAAGCTTTCTTT	CASSPYNTEAFF
TRBV20-1	.	TRBJ1-2	.	TGCAGTGCTAGTCCAGACAGGACTAACTATGGCTACACCTTC	CSASPDRTNYGYTF
TRBV21-1	.	TRBJ1-1	few	TGTGCCAGCAGCAATACAAGGGACAGGGGTAGGAACACTGAAGCTTTCTTT	CASSNTRDRGRNTEAFF
TRBV7-9	TRBD1	TRBJ1-2	.	TGTGCCAGCAGATCCGGGACAGGGATAAACTATGGCTACACCTTC	CASRSGTGINYGYTF
TRBV5-1	TRBD1	TRBJ1-1	.	TGCGCCAGCAGCTTAGGACAGGGGGGAGAAGCTTTCTTT	CASSLGQGGEAFF
TRBV2	TRBD1	TRBJ1-1	.	TGTGCCAGCACAGGGACAGAGTACACTGAAGCTTTCTTT	CASTGTEYTEAFF
TRBV5-6	TRBD1	TRBJ1-5	once	TGTGCCAGCAGTTCGGACAGGGGACGTTATCAGCCCCAGCATTTT	CASSSDRGRYQPQHF
TRBV3-1/TRBV3-2	.	TRBJ1-1	once	TGTGCCAGCAGCCCATCCCTCCTCGGGAACACTGAAGCTTTCTTT	CASSPSLLGNTEAFF
TRBV11-2	.	TRBJ2-5	.	TGTGCCAGCAGCGGGCAGGGACTTTCACTAGGAGAGACCCAGTACTTC	CASSGQGLSLGETQYF
TRBV5-1	.	TRBJ1-6	.	TGCGCCAGCAGGGGGGGGACGACTAGCTCCTATAATTCACCCCTCCACTTT	CASRGGTTSSYNSPLHF
TRBV10-2	TRBD1	TRBJ1-3	.	TGCGCCAGCAGCCGGGACAGGGCACGAAACACCATATATTTT	CASSRDRARNTIYF
TRBV2	TRBD1	TRBJ2-7	.	TGTGCCAGCAAAACAGGGGGCGCTCGGTCCTACGAGCAGTACTTC	CASKTGGARSYEQYF
TRBV7-9	TRBD1	TRBJ2-1	.	TGTGCCAGCAGCAAACTCGGGACAGGTGGCGACAATGAGCAGTTCTTC	CASSKLGTGGDNEQFF
TRBV19	TRBD1	TRBJ1-1	.	TGTGCCAGTAGTAGCGCGACAGGGGGCCAAAGTGAAGCTTTCTTT	CASSSATGGQSEAFF
TRBV19	TRBD1	TRBJ1-4	.	TGTGCCAGTAGTAGAGAAAAGGACAGGGGGCGAGCTTCTAATGAAAAACTGTTTTTT	CASSREKDRGRASNEKLFF
TRBV5-1	.	TRBJ2-5	.	TGCGCCAGCAGCTTGGACAGGGAAAGTAGGGAGACCCAGTACTTC	CASSLDRESRETQYF
TRBV6-1	TRBD1	TRBJ1-4	.	TGTGCCAGCAGTGACCCCGGGACAGGGGGCTTGGCTAATGAAAAACTGTTTTTT	CASSDPGTGGLANEKLFF
TRBV6-5	TRBD1	TRBJ1-6	few	TGTGCCAGCAGGGGTACGGGACAGCTTAATTCACCCCTCCACTTT	CASRGTGQLNSPLHF
TRBV7-6	TRBD1	TRBJ2-7	.	TGTGCCAGCAGCCCCCCTCGACAGGGGGGATACGAGCAGTACTTC	CASSPPRQGGYEQYF
TRBV18	TRBD1	TRBJ1-5	.	TGTGCCAGCTCAACAGGACAGGGTGTACAGCCCCAGCATTTT	CASSTGQGVQPQHF
TRBV9	.	TRBJ1-3	once	TGTGCCAGCAGCGTAAAGTCAGGGATATCTGGAAACACCATATATTTT	CASSVKSGISGNTIYF
TRBV10-3	TRBD1	TRBJ2-7	few	TGTGCCATCAGTTTGACAGGGGACGAGCAGTACTTC	CAISLTGDEQYF
TRBV25-1	.	TRBJ1-2	once	TGTGCCAGCAGTGACCTGCTGACTTGGAACTATGGCTACACCTTC	CASSDLLTWNYGYTF
TRBV2	.	TRBJ1-1	.	TGTGCCAGCAGTGTTGGGGGGATAGACACTGAAGCTTTCTTT	CASSVGGIDTEAFF
TRBV27	TRBD2	TRBJ2-3	.	TGTGCCAGCAGTCCCCGGGGGGTGGGACTAGCGGGGAACTTCACAGATACGCAGTATTTT	CASSPRGVGLAGNFTDTQYF
TRBV6-2/TRBV6-3	.	TRBJ1-5	.	TGTGCCAGCAGTTCCCCTGGGGCCCCGGGCCAGCCCCAGCATTTT	CASSSPGAPGQPQHF
TRBV7-8	TRBD1	TRBJ1-6	few	TGTGCCAGCAGCCCCGGGACAGACTATAATTCACCCCTCCACTTT	CASSPGTDYNSPLHF
TRBV2	TRBD2	TRBJ2-7	once	TGTGCCAGCAGTGAAGAGCGGGGGCGACTCTACGAGCAGTACTTC	CASSEERGRLYEQYF
TRBV18	TRBD1	TRBJ2-7	.	TGTGCCAGCTCATCAACGACCGGGACAGCCTACGAGCAGTACTTC	CASSSTTGTAYEQYF
TRBV6-6	.	TRBJ1-3	.	TGTGCCAGCAGTGGATCTCAGAGCAGGATCATCATTTCCTCTGGAAACACCATATATTTT	CASSGSQSRIIISSGNTIYF
TRBV5-1	TRBD1	TRBJ1-2	.	TGCGCCAGCAGCTTGACGACAGGGGTTGGCTACACCTTC	CASSLTTGVGYTF